Each of the 18 T cell receptor beta chains below was sequenced from the same sample in a study of identical twins. TCRdb passed the 5' RACE reads through MiXCR, listing each CDR3 protein once. The repertoire holds roughly 350,000 distinct CDR3 sequences, 9% seen once, with over 7% in the top ten. What was sequenced was naive T cells sorted from blood. Every receptor here comes from a woman aged 50 to 60 in good health.

The V and J genes are TRBV20-1 and TRBJ2-3; maybe TRBD2 (6 bases). Germline V gene sequence: CDR1 DFQATT, CDR2 SNEGSKA (reference sequence). The germline V and J ends were trimmed by 0 bases and 2 bases, with 12 bases remaining between them. This CDR3 has 15 amino acids. The CDR3 reads CSARESLATTDTQYF. CDR3 DNA: TGCAGTGCTAGAGAATCCCTAGCGACCACAGATACGCAGTATTTT.

The genes are TRBV7-2 and TRBJ2-2; D not certain. Deletions cut 3 bases from V and 5 bases from J, with 13 bases between. The CDR3 loop spans 15 amino acids. Germline V gene sequence: CDR1 SGHTA, CDR2 FQGNSA. The CDR3 nucleotides read TGTGCCAGCAGCTTCGAACAGCTTGGGACCGGGGAGCTGTTTTTT. Encoded protein: CASSFEQLGTGELFF.

This sequence joins TRBV19 and TRBJ1-4; 7 nucleotides align to TRBD1. Per the germline V gene, CDR1 is LNHDA and CDR2 is SQIVND (reference sequence). Trimming at V came to 2 bases and at J to 5 bases, leaving 8 bases not matched to a gene. The CDR3 totals 16 residues. CDR3 in DNA: TGTGCCAGTAGTATAAGGGCCTCGGACAGGAATGAAAAACTGTTTTTT. This codes for CASSIRASDRNEKLFF.

The chain has TRBV7-9 and TRBJ1-4; D perhaps matches TRBD1 (5 bases). The CDR3 sequence is 17 residues long. Germline lookup yields CDR1 SEHNR and CDR2 FQNEAQ (reference sequence). Trimming removed 1 base at V and 10 bases at J, with 22 bases between. The CDR3: CASSLGSTGGTGGKLFF. CDR3 DNA sequence: TGTGCCAGCAGCTTAGGGTCCACAGGCGGGACTGGAGGAAAACTGTTTTTT.

This clonotype has only a few counts. V gene TRBV5-1 combines with J gene TRBJ2-3; D is perhaps TRBD2 (6 bases). The CDR3 has 16 amino acids. Germline CDR1 reads SGHRS; CDR2 reads YFSETQ. The V end was cut by 4 bases, the J end by 0 bases, with 15 bases between. CDR3 sequence reads: CASSVWLAKSTDTQYF. CDR3 in DNA: TGCGCCAGCAGCGTGTGGCTAGCGAAGAGCACAGATACGCAGTATTTT.

This clonotype appeared a few times. The V call is TRBV10-3, the J call TRBJ1-1; a weak D match, TRBD1 (6 bases). V lost 5 bases and J lost 4, with 14 bases in between. The CDR3 loop spans 14 amino acids. Germline-derived CDR1 and CDR2 are ENHRY and SYGVKD. CDR3 protein: CAISTRTVGTEAFF. CDR3 bases: TGTGCCATCAGTACACGGACAGTCGGCACTGAAGCTTTCTTT.

This clonotype showed up just a few times. J is TRBJ2-1 and V is TRBV9; 8 bases line up with TRBD2. J gave up 2 bases and V 0 bases, and 1 base lay outside the gene matches. The CDR3 is made up of 15 amino acids. The germline V gene encodes CDR1 SGDLS and CDR2 YYNGEE. The CDR3 protein is CASSVDGRAYNEQFF. As DNA, the CDR3 is TGTGCCAGCAGCGTAGACGGGAGGGCCTACAATGAGCAGTTCTTC.

This clonotype was picked up many times. The chain is built from TRBV3-1 and TRBJ2-1; TRBD2 matches 10 bases. The length of the CDR3 is 17 residues. Trimming at V came to 1 base and at J to 5 bases, leaving 8 bases not matched to a gene. Germline V gives CDR1 LGHDT, CDR2 YNNKEL (reference sequence). The CDR3, as DNA: TGTGCCAGCAGCCAAGGAGGTCAGCGGGAGGGGAACAATGAGCAGTTCTTC. It is translated as CASSQGGQREGNNEQFF.

This clonotype was seen many times. The chain combines TRBV12-3 or TRBV12-4 with TRBJ1-2; D is unresolved. The CDR3 runs 13 residues. V was trimmed by 4 bases and J by 2 bases, leaving 8 bases between them. The CDR3 loop is CASSSTANYGYTF. The CDR3 coding sequence is TGTGCCAGCAGTTCAACAGCGAACTATGGCTACACCTTC.

Only a few counts were recorded for this clonotype. The chain links TRBV14 to TRBJ2-1, with D perhaps being TRBD1 or TRBD2 (5 bases each). Germline V lookup: CDR1 SGHDN, CDR2 FVKESK. Deletions cut 4 bases from V and 6 bases from J, with 10 bases between. This CDR3 region has 13 residues. CDR3 bases: TGTGCCAGCAGCCTCCTGGGGACCAATGAGCAGTTCTTC. Translated: CASSLLGTNEQFF.

This clonotype came up a few times. V and J are TRBV6-1 and TRBJ2-2; D possibly corresponds to TRBD1 (6 bases). Germline V gene lookup returns CDR1 MNHNS and CDR2 SASEGT. The CDR3 is made up of 16 amino acids. V was cut by 5 bases and J by 2 bases, with 15 bases left in between. The CDR3 sequence is CASSKYRDINTGELFF. The CDR3 nucleotides are TGTGCCAGCAGTAAATACCGGGACATCAACACCGGGGAGCTGTTTTTT.

The chain couples TRBV6-2 or TRBV6-3 to TRBJ2-1; 11 bases fit TRBD2. CDR3 length: 13 amino acids. Trimming took 8 bases from V and 9 from J; bases not matched to a gene: 6. The germline gives CDR1 MNHEY, CDR2 SVGEGT. The CDR3, as DNA: TGTGCCAGCTGCCTCGGACTAGCGGGTGAGCAGTTCTTC. The encoded protein is CASCLGLAGEQFF.

This clonotype was detected a few times. This chain joins TRBV5-6 and TRBJ2-7; no clear D. The CDR3 is 14 amino acids. Trimming left V 3 bases short and J 4 bases short, with 14 bases between. Germline V gene lookup returns CDR1 SGHDT and CDR2 YYEEEE. The DNA of the CDR3 is TGTGCCAGCAGCTCCATCCTCGGCAGTTACGAGCAGTACTTC. Protein sequence: CASSSILGSYEQYF.

This clonotype was seen ten or more times. The rearrangement joins TRBV29-1 to TRBJ2-2; D unresolved. This CDR3 has 10 amino acids. Germline CDR1 is SQVTM and CDR2 is ANQGSEA. Trimming cost V 4 bases and J 7 bases, with 4 bases left between them. The DNA of the CDR3 is TGCAGCGTTGCACTCGGGGAGCTGTTTTTT. This codes for CSVALGELFF.

This clonotype appeared many times. The chain links TRBV5-1 to TRBJ2-1; D perhaps matches TRBD2 (5 bases). Trimming removed 0 bases at V and 12 bases at J, with 22 bases between. CDR1 is SGHRS and CDR2 is YFSETQ in the germline V gene. CDR3 length: 16 amino acids. The CDR3 nucleotides are TGCGCCAGCAGCTTGGCCAGTACGGGTCCGGGGTCGAGGCAGTTCTTC. Its translation is CASSLASTGPGSRQFF.

This clonotype was detected only a few times. The rearrangement links TRBV5-4 to TRBJ2-3, with D perhaps matching TRBD1 or TRBD2 (5 bases each). Trimming cost V 1 base and J 2 bases, with 14 bases left between them. There are 16 residues in the CDR3. Germline V gene data show CDR1 as SGHNT and CDR2 as YYREEE (reference sequence). The CDR3, as DNA: TGTGCCAGCAGCTTGAAGTCAGGGAGAGACACAGATACGCAGTATTTT. Amino acid sequence: CASSLKSGRDTDTQYF.

There are many counts of this clonotype. The chain is built from TRBV5-5 and TRBJ2-1; 7 bases match TRBD2. The CDR3 sequence is 16 residues long. Looked up from germline, CDR1 is SGHKS and CDR2 is YYEKEE (reference sequence). Losses at the gene ends were 2 bases for V and 0 bases for J; bases not matched to a gene: 5. CDR3 nucleotide sequence: TGTGCCAGCAGCTTTTCCGGGACTAACTCCTACAATGAGCAGTTCTTC. Translation gives CASSFSGTNSYNEQFF.

The CDR3 DNA follows: TGCAGTGCTAGATCTCCTACTGCCTACAATGAGCAGTTCTTC. It translates to CSARSPTAYNEQFF. This chain joins TRBV20-1 and TRBJ2-1; D gene uncertain. CDR1 is DFQATT, CDR2 SNEGSKA, per germline (reference sequence). There are 14 residues in the CDR3. The V and J ends lost 2 bases and 2 bases respectively, with 10 bases between them.